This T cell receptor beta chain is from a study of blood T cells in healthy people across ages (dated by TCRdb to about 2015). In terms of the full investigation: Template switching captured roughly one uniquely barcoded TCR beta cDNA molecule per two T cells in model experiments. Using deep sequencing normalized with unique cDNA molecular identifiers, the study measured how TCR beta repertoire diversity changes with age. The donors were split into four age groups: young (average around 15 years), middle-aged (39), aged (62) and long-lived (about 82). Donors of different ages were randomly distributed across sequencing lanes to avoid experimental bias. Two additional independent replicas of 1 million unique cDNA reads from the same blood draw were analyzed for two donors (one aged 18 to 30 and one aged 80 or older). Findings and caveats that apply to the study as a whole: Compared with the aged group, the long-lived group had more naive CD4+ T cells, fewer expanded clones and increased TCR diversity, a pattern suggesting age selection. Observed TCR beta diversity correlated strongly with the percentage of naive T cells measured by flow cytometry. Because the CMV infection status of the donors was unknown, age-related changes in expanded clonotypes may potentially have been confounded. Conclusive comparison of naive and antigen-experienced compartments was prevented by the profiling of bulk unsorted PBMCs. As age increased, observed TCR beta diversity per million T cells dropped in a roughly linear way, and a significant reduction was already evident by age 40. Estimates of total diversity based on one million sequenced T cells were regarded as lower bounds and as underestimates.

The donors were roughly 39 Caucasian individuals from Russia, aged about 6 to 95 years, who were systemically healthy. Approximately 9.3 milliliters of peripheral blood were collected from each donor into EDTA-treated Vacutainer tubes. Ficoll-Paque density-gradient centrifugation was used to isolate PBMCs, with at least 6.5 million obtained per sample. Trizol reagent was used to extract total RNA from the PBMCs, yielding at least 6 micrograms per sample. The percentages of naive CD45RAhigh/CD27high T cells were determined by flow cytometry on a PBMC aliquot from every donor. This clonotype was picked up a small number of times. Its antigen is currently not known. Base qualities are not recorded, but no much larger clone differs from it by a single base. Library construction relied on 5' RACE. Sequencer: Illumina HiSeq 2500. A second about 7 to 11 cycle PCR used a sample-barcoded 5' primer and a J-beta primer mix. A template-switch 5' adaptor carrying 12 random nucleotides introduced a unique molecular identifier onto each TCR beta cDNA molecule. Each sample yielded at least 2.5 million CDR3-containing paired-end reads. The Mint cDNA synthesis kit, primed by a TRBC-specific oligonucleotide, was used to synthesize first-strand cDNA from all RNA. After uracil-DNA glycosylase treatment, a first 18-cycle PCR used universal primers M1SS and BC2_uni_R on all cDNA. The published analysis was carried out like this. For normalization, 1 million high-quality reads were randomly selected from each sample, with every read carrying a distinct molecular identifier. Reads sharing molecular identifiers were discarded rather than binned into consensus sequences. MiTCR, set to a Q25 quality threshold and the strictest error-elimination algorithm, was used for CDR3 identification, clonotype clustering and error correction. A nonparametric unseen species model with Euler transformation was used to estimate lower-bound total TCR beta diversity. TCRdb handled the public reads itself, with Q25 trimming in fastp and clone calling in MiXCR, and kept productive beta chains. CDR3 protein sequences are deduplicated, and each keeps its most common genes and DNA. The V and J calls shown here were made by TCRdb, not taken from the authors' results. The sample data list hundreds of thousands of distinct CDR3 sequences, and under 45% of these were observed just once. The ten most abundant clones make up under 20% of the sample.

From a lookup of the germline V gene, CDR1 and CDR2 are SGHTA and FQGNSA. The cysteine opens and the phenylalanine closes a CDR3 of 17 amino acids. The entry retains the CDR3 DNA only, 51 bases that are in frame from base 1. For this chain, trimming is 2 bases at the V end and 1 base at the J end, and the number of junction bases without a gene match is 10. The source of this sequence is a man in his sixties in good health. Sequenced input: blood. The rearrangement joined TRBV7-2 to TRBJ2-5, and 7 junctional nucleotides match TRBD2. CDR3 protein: CASSLLSTGGIQETQYF. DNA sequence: TGTGCCAGCAGCTTATTATCTACGGGGGGAATCCAAGAGACCCAGTACTTC.